This T cell receptor beta chain derives from a study of cytomegalovirus exposure and HLA in healthy donors. Study conclusions and caveats: Presence/absence analyses took donor sequencing depth as roughly uniform.

The PCR contained 60 Vbeta and 13 Jbeta primers. This table comes from immunoSEQ multiplex PCR, and its TCRdb copy is limited to in-frame clones, with some not included. The sample shows 130,000 to 150,000 clones, around 83% of them seen only once. Only one count was recorded for this clone. Its specificity is not known. The CDR3 loop spans 17 amino acids. Germline lookup yields CDR1 MDHEN and CDR2 SYDVKM. Trimming took 7 bases from V and 2 from J; bases not matched to a gene: 16. This clonotype originated in a male donor in good health and CMV-seropositive. The sample taken for sequencing was PBMCs. J is TRBJ2-7 and V is TRBV28; 8 bases fit TRBD2. CDR3 coding DNA: TGTGCCAGCACAACCACGATCTTAGCGGGGCGTACCTACGAGCAGTACTTC. Its protein product is CASTTTILAGRTYEQYF.